This T cell receptor beta chain was retrieved from a study of radiotherapy plus CTLA-4 blockade in lung cancer (dated by TCRdb to about 2018). As for the study more broadly: Objective responses occurred in 15% to 20% of enrolled patients, and approximately 34% achieved disease control.

The CDR3 starts with the cysteine, ends with the phenylalanine, and has 13 residues. Only CDR3 DNA is held: 39 bases, read in frame from base 1. The germline V gene specifies ENHRY as CDR1 and SYGVKD as CDR2. The junction shows trimming of 5 bases on V and 4 bases on J, plus 11 bases between the germline ends. In this study, focal radiation therapy paired with CTLA-4 blockade (ipilimumab) was tested in patients who had chemo-refractory metastatic non-small-cell lung cancer. Library preparation used the immunoSEQ multiplex PCR assay. The immuneACCESS repertoire file appears here via TCRdb, limited to in-frame rearrangements. These files lack a portion of the clones; in checked studies, under half of the deficit traces to unresolved V genes, and the cause of the others is not known. A total of about 97,000 clones appear in this sample, 65% to 75% of them only once. Approximately 2.8% of the sample lies in the top ten.

The research as a whole found: The strongest predictors of response, as reported, were early dynamic changes in blood T cell clones along with a rise in serum interferon-beta after radiation. TCR clones derived from tumors expanded in peripheral blood after treatment with radiotherapy and ipilimumab.

The table lists this clone with a count of one. Its antigen is still unknown. No quality values exist for individual bases; no much larger clone is one base distant. This TCR derives from a human donor with non-small cell lung cancer who had a partial response to radiotherapy plus ipilimumab. Some clones in this sample may be carry-over from other donors' samples. The rearranged segments are TRBV10-3 and TRBJ2-5; the D gene lacks a confident call. The sequences come from peripheral blood, collected from a patient treated with radiotherapy plus ipilimumab. The CDR3 reads CAISLSVAETQYF. The DNA is TGTGCCATCAGTTTGAGCGTAGCAGAGACCCAGTACTTC.